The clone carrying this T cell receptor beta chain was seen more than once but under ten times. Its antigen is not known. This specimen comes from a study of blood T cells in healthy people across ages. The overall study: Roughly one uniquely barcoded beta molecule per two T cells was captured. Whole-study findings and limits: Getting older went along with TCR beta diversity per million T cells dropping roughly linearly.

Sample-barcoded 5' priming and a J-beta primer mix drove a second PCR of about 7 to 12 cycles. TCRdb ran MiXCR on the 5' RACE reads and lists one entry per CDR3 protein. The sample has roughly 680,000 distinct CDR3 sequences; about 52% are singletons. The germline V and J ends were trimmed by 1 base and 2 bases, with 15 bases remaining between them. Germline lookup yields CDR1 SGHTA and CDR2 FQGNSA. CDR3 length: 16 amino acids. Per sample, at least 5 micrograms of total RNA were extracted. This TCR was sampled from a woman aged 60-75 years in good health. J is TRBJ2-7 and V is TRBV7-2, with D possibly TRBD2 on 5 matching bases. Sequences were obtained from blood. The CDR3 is CASSLEASRTAYEQYF. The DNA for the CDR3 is TGTGCCAGCAGCTTAGAGGCCTCGCGGACTGCCTACGAGCAGTACTTC.